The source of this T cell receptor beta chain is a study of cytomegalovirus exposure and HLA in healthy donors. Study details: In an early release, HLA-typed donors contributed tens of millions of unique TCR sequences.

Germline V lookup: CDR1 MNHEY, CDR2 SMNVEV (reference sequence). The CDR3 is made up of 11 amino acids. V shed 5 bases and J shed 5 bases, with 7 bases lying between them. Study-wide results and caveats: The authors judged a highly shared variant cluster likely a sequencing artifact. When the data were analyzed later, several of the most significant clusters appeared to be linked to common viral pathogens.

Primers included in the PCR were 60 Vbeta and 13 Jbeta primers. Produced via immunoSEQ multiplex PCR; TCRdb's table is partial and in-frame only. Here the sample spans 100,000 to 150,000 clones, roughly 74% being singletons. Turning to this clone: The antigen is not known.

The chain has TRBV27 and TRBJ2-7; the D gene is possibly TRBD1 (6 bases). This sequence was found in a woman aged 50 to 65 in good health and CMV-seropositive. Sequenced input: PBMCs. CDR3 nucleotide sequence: TGTGCCAGCAGTCCAGGGGACGAGCAGTACTTC. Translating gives CASSPGDEQYF.